This TCR beta chain appears in the sequencing data of a study of blood T cell repertoires in COVID-19. From germline, CDR1 is MDHEN and CDR2 SYDVKM. V lost 6 bases and J lost 6; bases outside the gene matches: 13. CDR3 length: 16 residues. Data came from immunoSEQ multiplex PCR; TCRdb stores just in-frame clones and leaves some out. The sample has over 250,000 clones; roughly 90% are singletons. The chain is built from TRBV28 and TRBJ1-2; 10 bases line up with TRBD1. Specimen: PBMCs or T cells enriched from blood (not recorded which). This receptor was obtained from a man in his sixties who had recovered from COVID-19. CDR3 loop: CASSRFFGQGEHGYTF. CDR3 in DNA: TGTGCCAGCAGCCGTTTTTTCGGACAGGGGGAACATGGCTACACCTTC.